The T cell receptor (beta chain) under discussion was sequenced for a study of blood T cell repertoires in COVID-19. Study summary: The cDNA or gDNA used as material had been derived from T cells, B-cell-depleted T cells, or PBMCs.

V was shortened by 2 bases and J by 7 bases, with 5 bases between the two germline ends. The CDR3 is made up of 12 amino acids. The table lists this clone with a few counts. TCRdb keeps only in-frame clones here, not all; method: immunoSEQ multiplex PCR. The sample has around 300,000 clones; more than 75% are singletons. Recruitment covered 25 or so US areas and drew participants whose ages spanned about 18 to 100 years. This chain uses TRBV12-3 or TRBV12-4 with TRBJ2-2; D gene uncertain. The sequencing sample was made of PBMCs or T cells enriched from blood (not recorded which). The source is a woman aged 30 to 39 who had recovered from COVID-19. The CDR3 region is CASSLSVGELFF. DNA of the CDR3: TGTGCCAGCAGTTTATCCGTCGGGGAGCTGTTTTTT.